This T cell receptor (beta chain) stems from a study of T cells in Graves' hyperthyroidism and ophthalmopathy. Looking at the study overall: Pretreatment peripheral blood was obtained at initial diagnosis. General study points: Ophthalmopathy stood apart from stable hyperthyroidism in a 13 V-J model. Model-based prediction identified ophthalmopathy a median about 6 months prior to its onset.

It was RNA transcripts that yielded the amplified TCR beta CDR3 regions. HTBI primers were used for first-round RT-PCR of the TCR CDR3. From the multiplex PCR reads, TCRdb called clonotypes with MiXCR, one entry per CDR3 protein. The data hold 600,000 to 800,000 distinct CDR3 sequences, with under 45% observed a single time. Patients aged 18 to 65 with hyperthyroidism were newly diagnosed, with duration under 2 months. This clonotype was counted only a few times. Its antigen remains unidentified. Germline-derived CDR1 and CDR2 are LGHNA and YSLEER. Deletions cut 3 bases from V and 5 bases from J, with 17 bases between. CDR3 size: 15 residues.

The TCR originated in a woman aged 40 to 50 with Graves' hyperthyroidism. Material: blood. The rearrangement uses TRBV4-3 and TRBJ2-7; maybe TRBD2 (6 bases). The CDR3 region is CASSQDGTPRDEQYF. Written as DNA, the CDR3 is TGCGCCAGCAGCCAGGACGGGACTCCCCGGGACGAGCAGTACTTC.